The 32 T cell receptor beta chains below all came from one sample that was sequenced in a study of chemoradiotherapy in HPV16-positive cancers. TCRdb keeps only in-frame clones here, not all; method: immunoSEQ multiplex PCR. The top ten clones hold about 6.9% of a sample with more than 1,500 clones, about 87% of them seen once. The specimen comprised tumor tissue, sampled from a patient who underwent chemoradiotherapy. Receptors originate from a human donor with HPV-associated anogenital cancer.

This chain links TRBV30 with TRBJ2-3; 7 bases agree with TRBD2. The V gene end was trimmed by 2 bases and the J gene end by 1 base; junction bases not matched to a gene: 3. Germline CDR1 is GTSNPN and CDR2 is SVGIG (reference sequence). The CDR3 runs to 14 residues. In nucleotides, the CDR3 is TGTGCCTGGAGTCTGGCGGGGGGCACAGATACGCAGTATTTT. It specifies CAWSLAGGTDTQYF.

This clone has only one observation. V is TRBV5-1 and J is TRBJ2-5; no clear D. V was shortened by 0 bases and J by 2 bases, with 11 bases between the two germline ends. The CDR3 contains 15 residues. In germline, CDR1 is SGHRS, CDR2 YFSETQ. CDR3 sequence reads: CASSLDGATQETQYF. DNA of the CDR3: TGCGCCAGCAGCTTGGATGGAGCAACTCAAGAGACCCAGTACTTC.

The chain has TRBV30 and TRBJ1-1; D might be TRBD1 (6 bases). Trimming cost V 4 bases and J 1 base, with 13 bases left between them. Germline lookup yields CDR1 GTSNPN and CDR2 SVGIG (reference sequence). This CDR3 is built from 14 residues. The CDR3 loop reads CAWTETGSNTEAFF. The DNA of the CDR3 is TGTGCCTGGACCGAGACAGGATCGAACACTGAAGCTTTCTTT.

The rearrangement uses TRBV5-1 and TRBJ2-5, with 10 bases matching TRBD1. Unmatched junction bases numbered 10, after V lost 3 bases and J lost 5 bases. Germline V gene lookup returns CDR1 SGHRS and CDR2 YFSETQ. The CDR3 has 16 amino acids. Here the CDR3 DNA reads TGCGCCAGCAGCTCCACGGGACAGGGGACGCGGGAGACCCAGTACTTC. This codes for CASSSTGQGTRETQYF.

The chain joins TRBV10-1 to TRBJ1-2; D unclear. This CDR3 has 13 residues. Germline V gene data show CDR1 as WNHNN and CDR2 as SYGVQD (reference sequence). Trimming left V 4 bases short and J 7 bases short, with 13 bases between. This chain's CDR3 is CASSAVPSGGYTF. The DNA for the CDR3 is TGCGCCAGCAGTGCGGTCCCTTCGGGTGGCTACACCTTC.

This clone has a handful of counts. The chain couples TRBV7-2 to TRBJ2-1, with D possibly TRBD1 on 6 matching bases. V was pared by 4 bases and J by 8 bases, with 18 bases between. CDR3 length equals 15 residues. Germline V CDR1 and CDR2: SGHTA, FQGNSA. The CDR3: CASSSPHLGTYEQFF. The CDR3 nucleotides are TGTGCCAGCAGCTCCCCACACCTCGGGACATATGAGCAGTTCTTC.

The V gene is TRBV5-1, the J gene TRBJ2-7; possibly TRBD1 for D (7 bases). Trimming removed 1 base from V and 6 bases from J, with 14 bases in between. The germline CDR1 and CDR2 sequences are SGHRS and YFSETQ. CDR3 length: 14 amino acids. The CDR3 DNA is TGCGCCAGCAGCTTGCCAGGGGGGATAGGCGAGCAGTACTTC. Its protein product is CASSLPGGIGEQYF.

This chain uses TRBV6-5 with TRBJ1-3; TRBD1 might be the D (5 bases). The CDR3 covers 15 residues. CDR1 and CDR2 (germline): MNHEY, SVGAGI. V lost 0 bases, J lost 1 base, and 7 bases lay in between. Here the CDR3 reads CASSYSGASGNTIYF. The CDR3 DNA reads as TGTGCCAGCAGTTACTCCGGGGCATCTGGAAACACCATATATTTT.

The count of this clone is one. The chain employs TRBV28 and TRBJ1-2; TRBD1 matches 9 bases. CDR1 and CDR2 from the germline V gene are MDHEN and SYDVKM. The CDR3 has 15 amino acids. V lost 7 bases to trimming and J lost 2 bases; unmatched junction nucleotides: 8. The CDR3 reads CASTTQDRGNYGYTF. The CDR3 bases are TGTGCCAGCACTACCCAGGACAGGGGAAACTATGGCTACACCTTC.

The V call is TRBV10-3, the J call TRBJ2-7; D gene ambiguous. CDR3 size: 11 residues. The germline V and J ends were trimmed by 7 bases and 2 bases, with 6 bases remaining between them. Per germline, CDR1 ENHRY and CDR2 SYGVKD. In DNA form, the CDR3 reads TGTGCCATCAAGGACGCCTACGAGCAGTACTTC. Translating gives CAIKDAYEQYF.

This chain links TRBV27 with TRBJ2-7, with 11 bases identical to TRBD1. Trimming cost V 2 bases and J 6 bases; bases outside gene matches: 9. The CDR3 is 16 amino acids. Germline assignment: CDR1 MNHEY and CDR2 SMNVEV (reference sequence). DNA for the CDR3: TGTGCCAGCAGTTTAGTTTGGGCGGACAGGGGGCGCGAGCAGTACTTC. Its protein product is CASSLVWADRGREQYF.

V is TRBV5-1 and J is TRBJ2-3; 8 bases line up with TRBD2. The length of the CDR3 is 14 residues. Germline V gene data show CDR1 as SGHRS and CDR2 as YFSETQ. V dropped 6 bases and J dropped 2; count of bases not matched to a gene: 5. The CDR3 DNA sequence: TGCGCCAGCAAAATAGCGGGGCACACAGATACGCAGTATTTT. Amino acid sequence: CASKIAGHTDTQYF. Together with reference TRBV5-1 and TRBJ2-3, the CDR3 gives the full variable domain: KAGVTQTPRYLIKTRGQQVTLSCSPISGHRSVSWYQQTPGQGLQFLFEYFSETQRNKGNFPGRFSGRQFSNSRSEMNVSTLELGDSALYLCASKIAGHTDTQYFGPGTRLTVL.

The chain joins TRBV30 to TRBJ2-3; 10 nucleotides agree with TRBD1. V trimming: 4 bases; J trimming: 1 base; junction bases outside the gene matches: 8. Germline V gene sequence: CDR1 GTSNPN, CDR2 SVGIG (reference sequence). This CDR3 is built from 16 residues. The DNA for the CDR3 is TGTGCCTGGACCCGACAGGGGGCGAGGGGCACAGATACGCAGTATTTT. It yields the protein CAWTRQGARGTDTQYF. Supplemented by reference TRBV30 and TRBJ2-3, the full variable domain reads SQTIHQWPATLVQPVGSPLSLECTVEGTSNPNLYWYRQAAGRGLQLLFYSVGIGQISSEVPQNLSASRPQDRQFILSSKKLLLSDSGFYLCAWTRQGARGTDTQYFGPGTRLTVL.

The CDR3 bases are TGTGCCAGCAGCTTTGACAGATCTGGCTACACCTTC. Its translation is CASSFDRSGYTF. V gene TRBV7-9 combines with J gene TRBJ1-2; possible D gene TRBD1, 5 bases. Looked up from germline, CDR1 is SEHNR and CDR2 is FQNEAQ (reference sequence). This CDR3 contains 12 residues. The ends were cut back, 3 bases at V and 7 bases at J, with 9 bases in the middle.

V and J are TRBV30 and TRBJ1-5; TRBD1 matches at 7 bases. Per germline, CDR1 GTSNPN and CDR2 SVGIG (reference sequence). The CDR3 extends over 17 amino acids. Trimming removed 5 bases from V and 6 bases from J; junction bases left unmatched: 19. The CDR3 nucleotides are TGTGCCTGGGGATGGCAGGGGGATCGAATCCTCGCTCAGCCCCAGCATTTT. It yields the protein CAWGWQGDRILAQPQHF.

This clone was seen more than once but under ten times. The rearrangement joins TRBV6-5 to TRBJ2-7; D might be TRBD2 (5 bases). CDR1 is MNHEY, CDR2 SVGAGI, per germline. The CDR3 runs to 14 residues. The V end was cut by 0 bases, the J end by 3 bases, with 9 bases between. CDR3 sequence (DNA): TGTGCCAGCAGTTACTCGGCCGGAGGCTACGAGCAGTACTTC. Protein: CASSYSAGGYEQYF.

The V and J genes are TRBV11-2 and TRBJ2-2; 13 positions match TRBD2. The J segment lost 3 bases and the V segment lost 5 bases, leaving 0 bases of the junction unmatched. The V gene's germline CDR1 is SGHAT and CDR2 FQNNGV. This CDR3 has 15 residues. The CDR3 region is CASSGTSGDTGELFF. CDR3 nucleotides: TGTGCCAGCAGCGGGACTAGCGGGGACACCGGGGAGCTGTTTTTT.

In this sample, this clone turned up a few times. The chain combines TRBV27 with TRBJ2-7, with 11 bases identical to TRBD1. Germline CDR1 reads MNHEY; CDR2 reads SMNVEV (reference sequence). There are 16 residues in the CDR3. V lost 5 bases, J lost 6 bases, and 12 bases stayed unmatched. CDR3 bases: TGTGCCAGCAGTCCGACCCTCGGGACAGGGGGTCCCGAGCAGTACTTC. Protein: CASSPTLGTGGPEQYF.

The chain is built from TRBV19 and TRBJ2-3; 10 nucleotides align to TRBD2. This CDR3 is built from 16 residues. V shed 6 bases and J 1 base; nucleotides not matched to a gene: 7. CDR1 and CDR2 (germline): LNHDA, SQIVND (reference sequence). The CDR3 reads CASSGSGTSGTDTQYF. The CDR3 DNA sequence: TGTGCCAGTAGCGGATCCGGGACTAGCGGCACAGATACGCAGTATTTT. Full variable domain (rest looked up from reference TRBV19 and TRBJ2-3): DGGITQSPKYLFRKEGQNVTLSCEQNLNHDAMYWYRQDPGQGLRLIYYSQIVNDFQKGDIAEGYSVSREKKESFPLTVTSAQKNPTAFYLCASSGSGTSGTDTQYFGPGTRLTVL.

CDR3 region: CASSLGTAYEQYF. In DNA form, the CDR3 reads TGTGCCAGCAGTTTAGGGACAGCCTACGAGCAGTACTTC. The rearrangement uses TRBV27 and TRBJ2-7, with 7 bases aligning to TRBD1. Germline V lookup: CDR1 MNHEY, CDR2 SMNVEV (reference sequence). J lost 2 bases, V lost 2 bases, and 0 bases had no gene match. The CDR3 has 13 residues.

The CDR3 is CASSVGYRVAYNEQFF. CDR3 DNA: TGTGCCAGCAGCGTAGGTTATAGGGTAGCCTACAATGAGCAGTTCTTC. The chain has TRBV9 and TRBJ2-1, with no clear D. Per germline, CDR1 SGDLS and CDR2 YYNGEE. There are 16 residues in the CDR3. Trimming stripped 0 bases from V and 2 bases from J, with 12 bases between.

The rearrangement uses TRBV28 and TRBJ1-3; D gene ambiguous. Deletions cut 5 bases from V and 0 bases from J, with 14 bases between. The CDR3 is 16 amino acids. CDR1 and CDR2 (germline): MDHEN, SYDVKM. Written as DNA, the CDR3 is TGTGCCAGCAGTCCCCTTGGGCTCTCCTCTGGAAACACCATATATTTT. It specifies CASSPLGLSSGNTIYF.

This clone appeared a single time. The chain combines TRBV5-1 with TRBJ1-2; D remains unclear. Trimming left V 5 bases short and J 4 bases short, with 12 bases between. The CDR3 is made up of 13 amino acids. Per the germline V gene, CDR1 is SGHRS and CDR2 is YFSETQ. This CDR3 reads CASRSTSTYGYTF. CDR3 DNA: TGCGCCAGCAGGTCGACTTCCACCTATGGCTACACCTTC.

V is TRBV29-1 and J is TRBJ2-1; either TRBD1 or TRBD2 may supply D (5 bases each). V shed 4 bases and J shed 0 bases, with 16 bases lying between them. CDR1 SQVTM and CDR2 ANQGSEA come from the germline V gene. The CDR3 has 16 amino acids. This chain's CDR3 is CSVAGPDQSSYNEQFF. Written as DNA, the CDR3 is TGCAGCGTTGCGGGGCCCGATCAGAGCTCCTACAATGAGCAGTTCTTC.

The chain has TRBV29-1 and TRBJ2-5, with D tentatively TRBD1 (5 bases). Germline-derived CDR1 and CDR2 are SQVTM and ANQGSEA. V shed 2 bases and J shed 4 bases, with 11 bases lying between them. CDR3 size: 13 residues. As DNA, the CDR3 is TGCAGCGTTGAATTCGACAGCCGAGAGACCCAGTACTTC. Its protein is CSVEFDSRETQYF.

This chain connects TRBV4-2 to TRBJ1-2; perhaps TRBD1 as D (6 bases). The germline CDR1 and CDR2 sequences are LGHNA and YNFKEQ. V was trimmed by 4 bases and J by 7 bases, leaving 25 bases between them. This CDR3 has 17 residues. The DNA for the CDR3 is TGTGCCAGCAGCCCTGGCGGAGGGGGTTCCCCGGGTGGTGGCTACACCTTC. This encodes CASSPGGGGSPGGGYTF.

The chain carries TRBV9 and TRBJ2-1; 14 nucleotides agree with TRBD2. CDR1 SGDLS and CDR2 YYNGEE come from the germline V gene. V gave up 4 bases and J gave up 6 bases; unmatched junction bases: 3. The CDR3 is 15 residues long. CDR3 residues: CASSPGLAGGNEQFF. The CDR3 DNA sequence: TGTGCCAGCAGCCCTGGACTAGCGGGGGGCAATGAGCAGTTCTTC. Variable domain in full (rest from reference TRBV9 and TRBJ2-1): DSGVTQTPKHLITATGQRVTLRCSPRSGDLSVYWYQQSLDQGLQFLIQYYNGEERAKGNILERFSAQQFPDLHSELNLSSLELGDSALYFCASSPGLAGGNEQFFGPGTRLTVL.

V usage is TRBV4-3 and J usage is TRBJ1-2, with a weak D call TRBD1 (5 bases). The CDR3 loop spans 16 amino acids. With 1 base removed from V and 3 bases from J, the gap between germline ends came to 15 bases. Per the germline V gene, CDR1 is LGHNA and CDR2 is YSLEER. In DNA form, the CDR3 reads TGCGCCAGCAGCCAAGTTGGTAACAGGCCCTACTATGGCTACACCTTC. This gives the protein CASSQVGNRPYYGYTF.

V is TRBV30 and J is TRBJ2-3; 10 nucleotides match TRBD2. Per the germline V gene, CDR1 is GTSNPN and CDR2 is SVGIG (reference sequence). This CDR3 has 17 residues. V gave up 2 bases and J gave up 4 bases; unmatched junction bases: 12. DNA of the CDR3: TGTGCCTGGAGTTCAGGCCTCAGCGGGGGGGCGGCAGATACGCAGTATTTT. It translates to CAWSSGLSGGAADTQYF. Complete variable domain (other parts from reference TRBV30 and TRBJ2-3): SQTIHQWPATLVQPVGSPLSLECTVEGTSNPNLYWYRQAAGRGLQLLFYSVGIGQISSEVPQNLSASRPQDRQFILSSKKLLLSDSGFYLCAWSSGLSGGAADTQYFGPGTRLTVL.

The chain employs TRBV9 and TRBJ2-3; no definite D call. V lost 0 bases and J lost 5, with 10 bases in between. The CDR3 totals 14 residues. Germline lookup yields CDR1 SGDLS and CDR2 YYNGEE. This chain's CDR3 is CASSVGGQRDTQYF. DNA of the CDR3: TGTGCCAGCAGCGTAGGAGGTCAGAGAGATACGCAGTATTTT.

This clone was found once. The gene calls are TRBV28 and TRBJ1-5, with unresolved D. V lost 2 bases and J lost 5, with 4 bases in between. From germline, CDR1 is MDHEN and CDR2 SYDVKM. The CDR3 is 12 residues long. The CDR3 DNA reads TGTGCCAGCAGTTTACAGTATCAGCCCCAGCATTTT. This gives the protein CASSLQYQPQHF. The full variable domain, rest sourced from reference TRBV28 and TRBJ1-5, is DVKVTQSSRYLVKRTGEKVFLECVQDMDHENMFWYRQDPGLGLRLIYFSYDVKMKEKGDIPEGYSVSREKKERFSLILESASTNQTSMYLCASSLQYQPQHFGDGTRLSIL.

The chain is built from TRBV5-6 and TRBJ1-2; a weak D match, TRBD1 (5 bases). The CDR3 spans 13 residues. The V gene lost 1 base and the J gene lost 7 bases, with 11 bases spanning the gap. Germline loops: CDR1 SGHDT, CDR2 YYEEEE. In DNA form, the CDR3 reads TGTGCCAGCAGCTTGTCGTCAGGGAGTGGCTACACCTTC. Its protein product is CASSLSSGSGYTF.